Listed below are T cell receptor beta chains from one sample, sequenced in a study of cytomegalovirus exposure and HLA in healthy donors. Clones were read by immunoSEQ multiplex PCR, and TCRdb kept only the in-frame ones, dropping some. Of 150,000 to 180,000 clones listed, 86% are singletons. The source material was PBMCs. The receptors were gathered from a man aged 18 to 30 in good health and CMV-seropositive. CDR3s include the opening cysteine and the closing phenylalanine or tryptophan. D genes are given only for firm matches. Expanded clones are given a class, and other clones once, few, many or no size at all.

V gene	J gene	clone size	D gene	CDR3 DNA	CDR3 protein
TRBV6-5	TRBJ2-7	once	TRBD2	TGTGCCAGCAGTTACTCAACGGGAGGGAATGACTACGAGCAGTACTTC	CASSYSTGGNDYEQYF
TRBV11-3	TRBJ1-6	-	TRBD1	TGTGCCAGCAGCTTACACGGGACAGGGAATATGAAGGGAGGGTCACCCCTCCACTTT	CASSLHGTGNMKGGSPLHF
TRBV7-2	TRBJ1-1	-	-	TGTGCCAGCAGCATGGGACAGAACACTGAAGCTTTCTTT	CASSMGQNTEAFF
TRBV5-6	TRBJ2-7	-	TRBD1	TGTGCCAGCAGCTTCTCACAGGGGAACCACGAGCAGTACTTC	CASSFSQGNHEQYF
TRBV20-1	TRBJ1-2	-	-	TGCAGTGCTAGTCGCGACTATGGCTACACCTTC	CSASRDYGYTF
TRBV5-1	TRBJ2-5	-	TRBD2	TGCGCCAGCAGCTCTAGCGGGGGCCAGTACCAAGAGACCCAGTACTTC	CASSSSGGQYQETQYF
TRBV4-3	TRBJ1-2	-	TRBD1	TGCGCCAGCAGCCAAAGACCCGGGACAGAGACTTATGGCTACACCTTC	CASSQRPGTETYGYTF
TRBV11-2	TRBJ1-6	-	-	TGTGCCAGCAGCTTACCCCCGCAGGGTGACTCACCCCTCCACTTT	CASSLPPQGDSPLHF
TRBV15	TRBJ2-2	-	-	TGTGCCACCAGCAGAGATCGGTCGGGCGGGGAGCTGTTTTTT	CATSRDRSGGELFF
TRBV7-9	TRBJ2-7	-	-	TGTGCCAGCAGCTTCACTCTGCCCCCCAGGGATTACGAGCAGTACTTC	CASSFTLPPRDYEQYF
TRBV27	TRBJ2-5	once	TRBD2	TGTGCCAGCACTGACATAGCGGGCGGAGAGACCCAGTACTTC	CASTDIAGGETQYF
TRBV5-6	TRBJ2-1	-	TRBD1	TGTGCCAGCAGCCCGGTGGGACAGGGAGGCAATGAGCAGTTCTTC	CASSPVGQGGNEQFF
TRBV19	TRBJ1-1	-	-	TGTGCCAGTAGTATAGACAGGGAAGACACTGAAGCTTTCTTT	CASSIDREDTEAFF
TRBV6-4	TRBJ1-1	-	TRBD1	TGTGCCAGCAGAGAAAACGTGGGACAGGGAGGCACTGAAGCTTTCTTT	CASRENVGQGGTEAFF
TRBV2	TRBJ2-7	few	-	TGTGCCATCAGGGGCTCTTCCTACGAGCAGTACTTC	CAIRGSSYEQYF
TRBV11-2	TRBJ1-5	-	-	TGTGCCAGCAGCTTAGCGGCGGGGGATCAGCCCCAGCATTTT	CASSLAAGDQPQHF
TRBV6-1	TRBJ2-1	-	TRBD2	TGTGCCAGCGGCCCCGGGACTAGCGGGAGGAATGAGCAGTTCTTC	CASGPGTSGRNEQFF
TRBV4-3	TRBJ2-3	-	TRBD2	TGCGCCAGCAGCCAAGCGCCTAGCGGGAGGGGAACAGATACGCAGTATTTT	CASSQAPSGRGTDTQYF
TRBV11-2	TRBJ2-7	-	TRBD2	TGTGCCAGCAGCTCCCGACTAGCGGGAGGGGGCGAGCAGTACTTC	CASSSRLAGGGEQYF
TRBV5-4	TRBJ1-3	-	TRBD1	TGTGCCAGCAGCTTGTTCGGGACAGTCGGAAACACCATATATTTT	CASSLFGTVGNTIYF
TRBV9	TRBJ1-4	-	TRBD1	TGTGCCAGCAGCGCAGGGACAGGGGGTAGGACTAATGAAAAACTGTTTTTT	CASSAGTGGRTNEKLFF
TRBV7-2	TRBJ2-7	-	TRBD2	TGTGCCAGCAGCTTAACGGGTGGGGGGACTAGCGAATACGAGCAGTACTTC	CASSLTGGGTSEYEQYF
TRBV7-9	TRBJ2-6	-	-	TGTGCCAGCAACCTAAGGGGAGGGGCCAACGTCCTGACTTTC	CASNLRGGANVLTF
TRBV6-1	TRBJ1-5	-	-	TGTGCCAGCAGTGGCCATCAGGTCGCGAGTCAGCCCCAGCATTTT	CASSGHQVASQPQHF
TRBV6-6	TRBJ1-4	-	TRBD1	TGTGCCAGCAGACCCACGGGACAGGGGCGCGAGGAAAAACTGTTTTTT	CASRPTGQGREEKLFF
TRBV18	TRBJ1-1	-	-	TGTGCCAGCTCACCCCTGCGGGAAGTCAGGAACACTGAAGCTTTCTTT	CASSPLREVRNTEAFF
TRBV4-2	TRBJ1-1	-	TRBD1	TGTGCCAGCAGCCAAGCCGCAAGGACAGGGCCCGAAGCTTTCTTT	CASSQAARTGPEAFF
TRBV2	TRBJ2-7	-	TRBD2	TGTGCCAGCAGTGCCAGGGGACTAGCGGGGGGCCGTAGCTCCTACGAGCAGTACTTC	CASSARGLAGGRSSYEQYF
TRBV29-1	TRBJ2-5	-	TRBD1	TGCAGCGGCCGGGACAGGGGAGGTGAGACCCAGTACTTC	CSGRDRGGETQYF
TRBV4-1	TRBJ2-2	-	TRBD2	TGCGCCAGCAGCCCCTCGCCTAGCGGGAACACCGGGGAGCTGTTTTTT	CASSPSPSGNTGELFF
TRBV29-1	TRBJ2-1	-	-	TGCAGCCTTGTGGGTAGCGGATCCTACAATGAGCAGTTCTTC	CSLVGSGSYNEQFF
TRBV4-1	TRBJ1-4	-	TRBD1	TGCGCCAGCAGCCAAGATCCTACTACAGGGGGGAGGACTAATGAAAAACTGTTTTTT	CASSQDPTTGGRTNEKLFF
TRBV4-3	TRBJ1-4	-	-	TGCGCCAGCAGCCCTTCGACAGCAACTAATGAAAAACTGTTTTTT	CASSPSTATNEKLFF
TRBV5-4	TRBJ1-2	-	-	TGTGCCAGCAGCTTGAACCAGGGCCGTCTTGGCTACACCTTC	CASSLNQGRLGYTF
TRBV30	TRBJ2-5	-	-	TGTGCCTGGAGTGTAATGAGAGAGACCCAGTACTTC	CAWSVMRETQYF
TRBV9	TRBJ1-2	-	TRBD1	TGTGCCAGCAGCCCCCGTGATCGTGACAGGGCCATCTATGGCTACACCTTC	CASSPRDRDRAIYGYTF
TRBV21-1	TRBJ1-4	-	-	TGTGCCAGCAGCAACCGAGGACAGGGCGCTAATGAAAAACTGTTTTTT	CASSNRGQGANEKLFF
TRBV9	TRBJ1-3	-	TRBD1	TGTGCCAGCAGCCCTCGGGGACAGGACTCTGGAAACACCATATATTTT	CASSPRGQDSGNTIYF
TRBV18	TRBJ2-3	once	TRBD2	TGTGCCAGCTCACCAGAGGTAGCGGGATTTAGCACAGATACGCAGTATTTT	CASSPEVAGFSTDTQYF
TRBV29-1	TRBJ2-2	-	TRBD2	TGCAGCGTTGAAGTCCGCGGGGGACACACCGGGGAGCTGTTTTTT	CSVEVRGGHTGELFF
TRBV6-6	TRBJ1-2	-	-	TGTGCCAGCAGTTGGGCGGGCTCCAACTATGGCTACACCTTC	CASSWAGSNYGYTF
TRBV9	TRBJ2-1	once	TRBD2	TGTGCCAGCAGCGTAGGAGGGGCCAGCGGGAGAGAATTCGATGAGCAGTTCTTC	CASSVGGASGREFDEQFF
TRBV4-2	TRBJ2-5	-	-	TGTGCCAGCAGCCCGGTATATCGCCGGGAGACCCAGTACTTC	CASSPVYRRETQYF
TRBV6-5	TRBJ2-7	-	-	TGTGCCAGCAGACCCCTATCGACTAAGTACGAGCAGTACTTC	CASRPLSTKYEQYF
TRBV6-5	TRBJ1-1	-	TRBD1	TGTGCCAGCAGCCTAACAGGGGGCGACTCTGAAGCTTTCTTT	CASSLTGGDSEAFF
TRBV29-1	TRBJ2-6	-	-	TGCAGCGTTGAAGACGCGCGGGCTGGGGCCAACGTCCTGACTTTC	CSVEDARAGANVLTF
TRBV6-6	TRBJ2-3	-	-	TGTGCCAGCAGTTATGCGGGGCCGGGGACAGATACGCAGTATTTT	CASSYAGPGTDTQYF
TRBV19	TRBJ1-1	-	TRBD1	TGTGCCAGTAGTGCCGATCTGACAGGGGACACTGAAGCTTTCTTT	CASSADLTGDTEAFF
TRBV19	TRBJ1-5	-	-	TGTGCCAGTAGTACCCCGGGAAGCGGGGGCAATCAGCCCCAGCATTTT	CASSTPGSGGNQPQHF
TRBV6-6	TRBJ1-1	-	-	TGTGCAGGACGGGCCAGGGGGAACACTGAAGCTTTCTTT	CAGRARGNTEAFF
TRBV4-1	TRBJ2-7	-	TRBD1	TGCGCCAGCAGCCAGTTGGGACAGGGCTCCTACGAGCAGTACTTC	CASSQLGQGSYEQYF
TRBV7-3	TRBJ2-6	-	-	TGTGCCAGCAGCTTACGGGGCTCTGGGGCCAACGTCCTGACTTTC	CASSLRGSGANVLTF
TRBV7-3	TRBJ2-2	-	-	TGTGCCAGCAGCTTAGCGGGGGCCACCGGGGAGCTGTTTTTT	CASSLAGATGELFF
TRBV6-5	TRBJ1-2	-	-	TGTGCCAGCAGTCCGGGGAGAACAGATAACTATGGCTACACCTTC	CASSPGRTDNYGYTF
TRBV11-2	TRBJ2-1	-	-	TGTGCCAGCAGCTTCCGAGGGGGTTTCTACAATGAGCAGTTCTTC	CASSFRGGFYNEQFF
TRBV29-1	TRBJ2-1	once	TRBD2	TGCAGCGTTGAAGACTTCGGGACTAGCCTCAATGAGCAGTTCTTC	CSVEDFGTSLNEQFF
TRBV6-5	TRBJ2-7	-	TRBD2	TGTGCCAGCAGACCTAGCGGGGGAGCCTACGAGCAGTACTTC	CASRPSGGAYEQYF